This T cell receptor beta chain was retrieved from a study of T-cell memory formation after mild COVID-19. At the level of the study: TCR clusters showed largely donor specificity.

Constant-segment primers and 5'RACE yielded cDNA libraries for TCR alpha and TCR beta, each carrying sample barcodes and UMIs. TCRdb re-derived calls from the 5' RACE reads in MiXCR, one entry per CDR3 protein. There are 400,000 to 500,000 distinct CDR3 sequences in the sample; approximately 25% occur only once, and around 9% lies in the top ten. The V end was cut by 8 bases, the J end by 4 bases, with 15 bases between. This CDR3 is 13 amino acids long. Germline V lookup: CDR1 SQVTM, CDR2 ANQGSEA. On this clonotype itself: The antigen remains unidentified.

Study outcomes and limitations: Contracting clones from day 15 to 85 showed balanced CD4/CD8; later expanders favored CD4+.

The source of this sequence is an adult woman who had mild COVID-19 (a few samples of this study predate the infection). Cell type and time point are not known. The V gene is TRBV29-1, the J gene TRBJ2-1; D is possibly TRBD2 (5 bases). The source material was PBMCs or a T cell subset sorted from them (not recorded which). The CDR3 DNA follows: TGCAGCTTCGGGGATCAGATATACAATGAGCAGTTCTTC. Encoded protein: CSFGDQIYNEQFF.